The clone carrying this T cell receptor beta chain was seen only a few times. The data stem from a study of T-cell reconstitution after alpha-beta-depleted transplantation in children. Molecular barcoding with unique molecular identifiers was used for the TCRbeta library. TCRdb itself ran the PCR reads through MiXCR, one entry per CDR3 protein. The sample lists around 410,000 distinct CDR3 sequences, about a tenth seen once, with roughly 5.1% in the top ten. V was shortened by 7 bases and J by 3 bases, with 11 bases between the two germline ends. This CDR3 has 13 amino acids. CDR1 is LNHDA and CDR2 is SQIVND in the germline V gene (reference sequence).

The specimen was PBMCs from the stem cell graft donor, collected from the stem cell graft. The origin of this receptor is a human donor who donated a stem cell graft to a child with acute myeloid leukemia. This chain joins TRBV19 and TRBJ2-3; the D gene is possibly TRBD1 (5 bases). CDR3 sequence: CASTTGVTDTQYF. The CDR3, as DNA: TGTGCCAGTACCACAGGAGTTACAGATACGCAGTATTTT.